This TCR beta chain appears in the sequencing data of a study of neoadjuvant anti-PD-1 for oral cavity cancer. Study details: Patients mostly received three to four biweekly nivolumab doses at 3 mg/kg before surgery.

Documented time point: after neoadjuvant nivolumab, at surgical resection. Method: immunoSEQ multiplex PCR; TCRdb's copy keeps in-frame clones and lacks some. The table lists 24,000 or so clones, around 26% of them singletons, with roughly 15% in the top ten. Trimming cost V 3 bases and J 6 bases; bases outside gene matches: 14. The CDR3 consists of 17 residues. Germline CDR1 and CDR2: KGHSH and LQKENI. This clone has a handful of counts. The receptor was isolated from a person between 40 and 85 years old with oral cavity squamous cell carcinoma. Sequenced here: tumor tissue, sampled after nivolumab (anti-PD-1) treatment. V is TRBV18 and J is TRBJ1-5; 7 bases agree with TRBD1. CDR3 bases: TGTGCCAGCTCACCGACAGGGAATTGGGGGTCGAGTCAGCCCCAGCATTTT. As protein: CASSPTGNWGSSQPQHF.